These 10 T cell receptor beta chains came from one sample sequenced in a study of CD8+ T cells in alopecia areata. Reverse transcribed after extraction, RNA yielded cDNA as the sequencing template. Produced via immunoSEQ multiplex PCR; TCRdb's table is partial and in-frame only. The profile shows roughly 100,000 clones, roughly 46% of them singletons. Stated treatment: oral pan-JAK inhibitor, 5-10 mg twice daily. The sample was CD8+ T cells sorted from blood, taken at week 24, from a patient treated with tofacitinib. These TCRs come from a human donor with alopecia areata.

A few counts support this clone. The chain uses TRBV28 and TRBJ2-7; TRBD2 matches at 11 bases. V lost 5 bases and J lost 7; bases outside the gene matches: 10. Looked up from germline, CDR1 is MDHEN and CDR2 is SYDVKM. The CDR3 is 15 amino acids. The CDR3 DNA is TGTGCCAGCAGTCTAGGGACTAGCGGTCTTGAGGAGCAGTACTTC. This gives the protein CASSLGTSGLEEQYF. Full variable domain (remainder filled in from reference TRBV28 and TRBJ2-7): DVKVTQSSRYLVKRTGEKVFLECVQDMDHENMFWYRQDPGLGLRLIYFSYDVKMKEKGDIPEGYSVSREKKERFSLILESASTNQTSMYLCASSLGTSGLEEQYFGPGTRLTVT.

V is TRBV6-6 and J is TRBJ2-7; either TRBD1 or TRBD2 may fit D (5 bases each). The ends were cut back, 6 bases at V and 7 bases at J, with 25 bases in the middle. CDR1 MNHNY and CDR2 SVGAGI come from the germline V gene (reference sequence). The CDR3 consists of 16 residues. The CDR3 DNA reads as TGTGCCAGCAGCTATTTTCAGGGCCCTCCTAGCCAAGAGCAGTACTTC. It codes for CASSYFQGPPSQEQYF.

This rearrangement joins TRBV7-6 to TRBJ2-1; D call uncertain. The V and J ends lost 1 base and 0 bases respectively, with 10 bases between them. The CDR3 has 16 residues. Germline V gene sequence: CDR1 SGHVS, CDR2 FNYEAQ. The CDR3 nucleotides read TGTGCCAGCAGCTTAGGAATTACAGTCTCCTACAATGAGCAGTTCTTC. It specifies CASSLGITVSYNEQFF.

The chain is built from TRBV5-6 and TRBJ2-1; no definite D call. The germline V and J ends were trimmed by 4 bases and 12 bases, with 14 bases remaining between them. The length of the CDR3 is 12 residues. Per the germline V gene, CDR1 is SGHDT and CDR2 is YYEEEE. CDR3 amino acids: CASSLPTAPQFF. In DNA, the CDR3 is TGTGCCAGCAGCCTACCAACGGCCCCGCAGTTCTTC.

The chain couples TRBV19 to TRBJ2-7; tentative D call: TRBD1 (6 bases). Germline V gene sequence: CDR1 LNHDA, CDR2 SQIVND (reference sequence). The CDR3 contains 14 residues. Between the trimmed V and J ends, which lost 5 bases and 1 base, there was a span of 12 bases. The CDR3 loop is CASSPRTESYEQYF. The CDR3 nucleotides are TGTGCCAGTAGTCCGCGGACAGAATCCTACGAGCAGTACTTC.

As to this clone: The junction and the germline gene differ at one end; a read error may be behind it. This CDR3 is CASSVFAGGGTGELFF. The DNA for the CDR3 is TGCGCCAGCAGCGTATTCGCGGGAGGCGGCACCGGGGAGCTGTTTTTT. V usage is TRBV9 and J usage is TRBJ2-2; 8 bases fit TRBD2. The CDR3 is 16 amino acids. Germline CDR1 is SGDLS and CDR2 is YYNGEE.

This clone has a single count. The gene calls are TRBV7-9 and TRBJ2-1, with 11 bases matching TRBD2. Germline V gene lookup returns CDR1 SEHNR and CDR2 FQNEAQ (reference sequence). This CDR3 is built from 14 residues. Trimming at V came to 6 bases and at J to 7 bases, leaving 5 bases not matched to a gene. CDR3 sequence reads: CASSPSGGKNEQFF. CDR3 coding DNA: TGTGCCAGCAGTCCTAGCGGGGGGAAGAATGAGCAGTTCTTC.

Concerning this clone: Just one base apart from a much larger clone, this may be a read error. J is TRBJ2-7 and V is TRBV25-1; D is uncertain. The V gene lost 3 bases and the J gene lost 3 bases, with 3 bases spanning the gap. The CDR3 loop spans 11 amino acids. Germline assignment: CDR1 MGHDK and CDR2 SYGVNS. CDR3 DNA sequence: TGTGCCAGCAGTGATAACTACGAGCAGTACTTC. Protein: CASSDNYEQYF.

The chain combines TRBV5-4 with TRBJ2-1; D is undetermined. CDR3 size: 13 residues. Germline V lookup: CDR1 SGHNT, CDR2 YYREEE (reference sequence). V was shortened by 3 bases and J by 9 bases, with 13 bases between the two germline ends. Here the CDR3 reads CASSWLVASEQFF. CDR3 bases: TGTGCCAGCAGCTGGCTCGTGGCCAGTGAGCAGTTCTTC. The complete variable domain, with remaining parts taken from reference TRBV5-4 and TRBJ2-1, reads ETGVTQSPTHLIKTRGQQVTLRCSSQSGHNTVSWYQQALGQGPQFIFQYYREEENGRGNFPPRFSGLQFPNYSSELNVNALELDDSALYLCASSWLVASEQFFGPGTRLTVL.

This chain joins TRBV29-1 and TRBJ2-1, with 8 bases fitting TRBD1. With V trimmed by 2 bases and J by 9 bases, 6 bases remained unmatched. The CDR3 contains 13 residues. The germline CDR1 and CDR2 sequences are SQVTM and ANQGSEA. The CDR3, as DNA: TGCAGCGTTGAACCAGGGGGCTCGGGTGAGCAGTTCTTC. Translation gives CSVEPGGSGEQFF.